Listed below are T cell receptor beta chains from one sample, sequenced in a study of blood T cell repertoires in COVID-19. Generated by immunoSEQ multiplex PCR, the TCRdb table keeps only in-frame clones and is missing some. The sample yields 25,000 to 30,000 clones, 87% seen once. The sample consisted of peripheral blood. Every receptor here comes from a human donor in a cohort sampled during active COVID-19. The CDR3 runs from the conserved cysteine through the conserved F or W.

TRBV6-1,TRBJ1-5,CASSEGSGVPPPPQHF
TRBV10-1,TRBJ2-7,CASSGTSGSSTYEQYF
TRBV19,TRBJ2-1,CASSIRTARGPYNEQFF
TRBV7-2,TRBJ1-2,CASSLEGVGYTF
TRBV7-9,TRBJ2-3,CASSLFVTSGTDTQYF
TRBV11-3,TRBJ2-3,CASSQTFGASTDTQYF
TRBV25-1,TRBJ2-2,CASSRGQGPGELFF
TRBV7-8,TRBJ2-1,CASSSSLGRYSNEQFF
TRBV28,TRBJ2-5,CASSADRPTQETQYF
TRBV28,TRBJ2-1,CASSLGVGQGTYNEQFF
TRBV5-1,TRBJ2-2,CASREGLSTGELFF
TRBV13,TRBJ2-7,CASSLGGQSYEQYF
TRBV28,TRBJ1-4,CASTPGGPPMNEKLFF
TRBV28,TRBJ1-4,CASSFGSAGDEKLFF
TRBV6-2/TRBV6-3,TRBJ1-1,CASSYSRNTEAFF
TRBV10-2,TRBJ1-2,CASTPGQGQGYGYTF
TRBV11-3,TRBJ2-3,CASSSRRESGRTDTQYF
TRBV7-2,TRBJ2-5,CASSPWTSGIYLETQYF
TRBV2,TRBJ2-2,CASNIGGDTGELFF
TRBV11-2,TRBJ1-1,CASSGTPKNTEAFF
TRBV2,TRBJ2-3,CASRRGPTPNTQYF
TRBV4-3,TRBJ2-3,CASSLLAEPDTQYF
TRBV7-9,TRBJ2-1,CASSNNEQFF
TRBV4-3,TRBJ2-1,CASSPTGTSRYEQFF
TRBV15,TRBJ2-3,CATSREATSGTQYF
TRBV27,TRBJ2-1,CASSLALAGGYNEQFF
TRBV29-1,TRBJ1-1,CSVEGQGNTEAFF
TRBV6-2/TRBV6-3,TRBJ2-1,CASSYEWGDEQFF
TRBV7-8,TRBJ2-4,CASSLGGQVLLAKNIQYF
TRBV5-1,TRBJ2-3,CASSPRSASTDTQYF
TRBV2,TRBJ1-6,CASSVIQGHSPLHF
TRBV6-5,TRBJ2-4,CAREGIGIQYF
TRBV19,TRBJ2-3,CASSTLSTDTQYF
TRBV29-1,TRBJ1-2,CSVDKGTGDLWYGYTF
TRBV28,TRBJ1-5,CASSSRDRRGGQPQHF
TRBV7-8,TRBJ2-7,CASSPGTAAYEQYF
TRBV11-3,TRBJ1-1,CASKLKIDFPVAPEAFF
TRBV6-5,TRBJ2-7,CASSYQGQAYEQYF
TRBV10-3,TRBJ2-2,CAISVWTVNTGELFF
TRBV6-2/TRBV6-3,TRBJ1-1,CASSLPWRTEAFF
TRBV15,TRBJ1-2,CATSRDRTDYGYTF
TRBV6-5,TRBJ1-6,CASRPWGQGDSPLHF
TRBV11-3,TRBJ2-7,CASSLDRRGSFSVSYEQYF
TRBV4-1,TRBJ1-2,CASSRTGQGRLGYTF
TRBV6-1,TRBJ1-5,CASSEQRARRPQHF
TRBV5-6,TRBJ2-7,CASSFRGTYEQYF
TRBV29-1,TRBJ2-1,CSVAGLAGVDEQFF
TRBV24-1,TRBJ1-2,CATSDVQNSRGYTF
TRBV27,TRBJ2-7,CASSLSVGQDSYEQYF
TRBV5-1,TRBJ1-2,CASSPPDSLESYTF
TRBV10-2,TRBJ2-1,CASSESRLAERGNEQFF
TRBV28,TRBJ1-6,CASTGGGFGSPLHF
TRBV27,TRBJ2-3,CASSRNSGTDTQYF